One sample yielded the 16 T cell receptor beta chains listed below, sequenced in a study of graft-versus-host responses after intestinal transplantation. The data were produced by immunoSEQ multiplex PCR, yet TCRdb's version contains in-frame clones alone and is incomplete. The table has about 13,000 clones, approximately 40% seen once. Sequencing was performed on alloreactive CD4+ T cells from a mixed lymphocyte reaction culture, taken before intestinal transplant. Subset in this sample: CFSE-low proliferating T cells sorted from roughly six-day pre-transplant mixed lymphocyte reaction (GvH or HvG direction). These receptors were collected from a human patient who received an intestinal transplant.

The chain combines TRBV19 with TRBJ1-5, with D unclear. The CDR3 length is 14 residues. The germline gives CDR1 LNHDA, CDR2 SQIVND (reference sequence). V was trimmed by 1 base and J by 4 bases, leaving 8 bases between them. CDR3 residues: CASSIGPRNQPQHF. The CDR3 DNA reads as TGTGCCAGTAGTATAGGTCCCAGAAATCAGCCCCAGCATTTT.

CDR3 in DNA: TGCGCCAGCAGCCCCACCCTAAATGAGCAGTTCTTC. It codes for CASSPTLNEQFF. The rearrangement uses TRBV4-1 and TRBJ2-1; D unresolved. There are 12 residues in the CDR3. From germline, CDR1 is MGHRA and CDR2 YSYEKL. The V gene lost 4 bases and the J gene lost 7 bases, with 8 bases spanning the gap.

In this sample, this clone is medium-sized. For the CDR3, the DNA is TGCGCCAGCAGGAGGGACAGCTCGAACGAGCAGTACTTC. This codes for CASRRDSSNEQYF. V gene TRBV5-1 combines with J gene TRBJ2-7, with TRBD1 identical over 7 bases. The CDR3 is made up of 13 amino acids. Looked up from germline, CDR1 is SGHRS and CDR2 is YFSETQ. V shed 5 bases and J 5 bases; nucleotides not matched to a gene: 7.

This clone was seen more than once but under ten times. The DNA of the CDR3 is TGTGCCAGCACCCCCCGGCCTAGCGGGGGGCGGGAGACCCAGTACTTC. It is translated as CASTPRPSGGRETQYF. The genes are TRBV25-1 and TRBJ2-5; TRBD2 matches 11 bases. CDR3 size: 16 residues. Germline V gene sequence: CDR1 MGHDK, CDR2 SYGVNS. Losses at the gene ends were 7 bases for V and 5 bases for J; bases not matched to a gene: 12.

This sequence joins TRBV10-3 and TRBJ2-7; D is perhaps TRBD1 (6 bases). Deletions cut 3 bases from V and 2 bases from J, with 11 bases between. This CDR3 contains 14 residues. The germline gives CDR1 ENHRY, CDR2 SYGVKD. As DNA, the CDR3 is TGTGCCATCAGTGAAAAGGGGGTTGCCTACGAGCAGTACTTC. Encoded protein: CAISEKGVAYEQYF.

The J gene is TRBJ2-1, the V gene TRBV5-1; 8 bases line up with TRBD2. The germline V gene has CDR1 SGHRS and CDR2 YFSETQ. There are 16 residues in the CDR3. Losses at the gene ends were 0 bases for V and 3 bases for J; bases not matched to a gene: 5. CDR3 DNA: TGCGCCAGCAGCTTGGGAGCGGGGGCCCTCTACAATGAGCAGTTCTTC. It encodes CASSLGAGALYNEQFF.

Judged by abundance, this clone is medium-sized. The chain carries TRBV19 and TRBJ2-1; 11 positions agree with TRBD1. The CDR3 is 16 amino acids. V shed 4 bases, J shed 6 bases, and the junction held 8 bases outside the gene matches. Germline assignment: CDR1 LNHDA and CDR2 SQIVND (reference sequence). The CDR3 sequence is CASSTSPGTGGNEQFF. DNA for the CDR3: TGTGCCAGTAGTACCTCTCCGGGGACAGGGGGCAATGAGCAGTTCTTC.

J is TRBJ2-7 and V is TRBV12-5; D gene unclear. Germline V gene sequence: CDR1 LGHNT, CDR2 FRNRAP. CDR3 size: 13 residues. Between the trimmed V and J ends, which lost 5 bases and 7 bases, there was a span of 15 bases. Here the CDR3 reads CASGLEVWVEQYF. The CDR3, as DNA: TGTGCTAGTGGTCTAGAGGTGTGGGTGGAGCAGTACTTC.

This rearrangement joins TRBV6-6 to TRBJ2-3, with TRBD2 matching over 8 bases. This CDR3 contains 16 residues. With 6 bases clipped from V and 2 bases from J, the junction kept 10 bases outside the gene matches. Germline V gives CDR1 MNHNY, CDR2 SVGAGI (reference sequence). The CDR3 nucleotides read TGTGCCAGCAGAGAGACACTAGCGGTAAACACAGATACGCAGTATTTT. It yields the protein CASRETLAVNTDTQYF.

In its sample, this clone was seen a few times. At one end the junction does not follow the germline gene, possibly because of a read error. V is TRBV28 and J is TRBJ1-4, with TRBD1 as a possible D gene (6 bases). CDR1 is MDHEN, CDR2 SYDVKM, per germline. The CDR3 sequence is 12 residues long. The CDR3 is CASSWGPQVGIF. As DNA, the CDR3 is TGTGCCAGCAGTTGGGGGCCCCAGGTCGGGATTTTT.

This clone showed up just a few times. V usage is TRBV10-3 and J usage is TRBJ2-4; weak D call: TRBD2 (6 bases). Germline V CDR1 and CDR2: ENHRY, SYGVKD. V dropped 7 bases and J dropped 1 base, with 20 bases sitting between them. The CDR3 is 17 amino acids. In DNA, the CDR3 is TGTGCCATCAAGGGAGTTTCGGGCGGGGAGGCCAAAAACATTCAGTACTTC. Translated: CAIKGVSGGEAKNIQYF.

This clone was picked up a small number of times. The chain couples TRBV19 to TRBJ2-3, with 8 bases lining up with TRBD2. The CDR3 is 12 amino acids. J lost 8 bases, V lost 4 bases, and 2 bases had no gene match. CDR1 is LNHDA and CDR2 is SQIVND in the germline V gene (reference sequence). CDR3 sequence reads: CASSTGGFTQYF. The DNA of the CDR3 is TGTGCCAGTAGTACGGGAGGGTTTACGCAGTATTTT.

This chain links TRBV19 with TRBJ2-1; D gene uncertain. The CDR3 extends over 15 amino acids. Per the germline V gene, CDR1 is LNHDA and CDR2 is SQIVND (reference sequence). Trimming took 6 bases from V and 0 from J, leaving 12 bases between them. CDR3 DNA sequence: TGTGCCAGTAGCGCTACAGTGAGCTCCTACAATGAGCAGTTCTTC. This codes for CASSATVSSYNEQFF.

The chain employs TRBV6-6 and TRBJ2-2; 10 bases match TRBD2. The V gene's germline CDR1 is MNHNY and CDR2 SVGAGI (reference sequence). The CDR3 is 14 amino acids. V shed 6 bases, J shed 7 bases, and the junction held 5 bases outside the gene matches. CDR3 region: CASSSGTSVGELFF. The CDR3 nucleotides are TGTGCCAGCAGCTCCGGGACTAGCGTCGGGGAGCTGTTTTTT.

This chain connects TRBV19 to TRBJ1-5; unclear D gene. CDR3 length: 13 residues. Trimming took off 5 bases at V and 7 bases at J, with 12 bases between the two ends. Germline loops: CDR1 LNHDA, CDR2 SQIVND (reference sequence). The CDR3 loop reads CASSFTGDQPQHF. CDR3 in DNA: TGTGCCAGTAGTTTCACGGGAGACCAGCCCCAGCATTTT.

The V gene is TRBV9, the J gene TRBJ1-5; TRBD1 might be the D (6 bases). The CDR3 length is 21 residues. The ends were cut back, 0 bases at V and 2 bases at J, with 27 bases in the middle. Germline CDR1 and CDR2: SGDLS and YYNGEE. CDR3 DNA sequence: TGTGCCAGCAGCGTAGACATAGTCCGGGACACTAACAGCGAGGGCAATCAGCCCCAGCATTTT. Its protein is CASSVDIVRDTNSEGNQPQHF.